This T cell receptor beta chain was recovered during a study of T cell responses to AZD1222 COVID-19 vaccine. Some clones are missing from TCRdb's copy, which holds only in-frame ones; the method was immunoSEQ multiplex PCR. This sample carries 95,000 to 130,000 clones, about 88% of them seen once, and the ten largest clones take 6.5% to 9.5%. Germline loops: CDR1 LGHDT, CDR2 YNNKEL (reference sequence). This CDR3 contains 14 residues. The ends were cut back, 7 bases at V and 7 bases at J, with 17 bases in the middle. Source: peripheral blood, taken on day 0 of AZD1222 vaccination. This clonotype was sampled from an adult in good health. The chain is built from TRBV3-1 (or the pseudogene TRBV3-2) and TRBJ2-4, with D possibly being TRBD2 (5 bases). Here the CDR3 reads CASTSTTGKNIQYF. CDR3 in DNA: TGTGCCAGCACCTCCACGACGGGGAAGAACATTCAGTACTTC.